This T cell receptor beta chain stems from a study of cytomegalovirus exposure and HLA in healthy donors. Trimming removed 0 bases from V and 7 bases from J, with 16 bases in between. The CDR3 length is 16 residues. Germline loops: CDR1 MNHEY, CDR2 SVGAGI. The PCR employed 60 Vbeta primers together with 13 Jbeta primers. TCRdb's copy holds only in-frame clones and misses some; the assay was immunoSEQ multiplex PCR. This sample contains 55,000 to 75,000 clones. This TCR was sampled from a woman aged 30 to 39 in good health and CMV-seronegative. The V gene is TRBV6-5, the J gene TRBJ2-1; possibly TRBD2 for D (6 bases). The source material was PBMCs. The CDR3, as DNA: TGTGCCAGCAGTTACTCGAGAGTTGGGGGGTTTAATGAGCAGTTCTTC. Translation: CASSYSRVGGFNEQFF.